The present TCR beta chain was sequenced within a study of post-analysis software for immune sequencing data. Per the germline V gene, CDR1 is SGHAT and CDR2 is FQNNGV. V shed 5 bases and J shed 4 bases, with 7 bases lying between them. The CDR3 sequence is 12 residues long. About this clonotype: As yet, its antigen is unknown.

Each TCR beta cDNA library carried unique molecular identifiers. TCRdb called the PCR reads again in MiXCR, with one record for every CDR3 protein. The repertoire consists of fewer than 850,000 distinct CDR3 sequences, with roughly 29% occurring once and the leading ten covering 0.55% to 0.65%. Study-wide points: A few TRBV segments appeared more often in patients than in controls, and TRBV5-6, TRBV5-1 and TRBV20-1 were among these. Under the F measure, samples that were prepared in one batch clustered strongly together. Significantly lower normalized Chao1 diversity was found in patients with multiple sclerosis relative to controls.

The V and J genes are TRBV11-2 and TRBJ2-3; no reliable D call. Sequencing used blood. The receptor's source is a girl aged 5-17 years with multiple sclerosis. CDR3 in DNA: TGTGCCAGCAGCCCAATGCCAGATACGCAGTATTTT. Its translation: CASSPMPDTQYF.